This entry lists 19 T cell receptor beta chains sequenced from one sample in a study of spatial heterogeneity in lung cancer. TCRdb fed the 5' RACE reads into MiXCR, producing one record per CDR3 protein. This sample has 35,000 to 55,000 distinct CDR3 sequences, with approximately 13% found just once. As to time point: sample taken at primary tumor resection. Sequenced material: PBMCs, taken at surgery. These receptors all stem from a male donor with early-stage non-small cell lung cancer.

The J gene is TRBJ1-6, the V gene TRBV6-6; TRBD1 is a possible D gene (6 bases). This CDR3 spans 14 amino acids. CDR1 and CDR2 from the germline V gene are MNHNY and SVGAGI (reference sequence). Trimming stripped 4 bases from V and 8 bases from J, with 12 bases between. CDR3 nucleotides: TGTGCCAGCAGTTTTGGGGGCGCGGATTCACCCCTCCACTTT. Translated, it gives CASSFGGADSPLHF.

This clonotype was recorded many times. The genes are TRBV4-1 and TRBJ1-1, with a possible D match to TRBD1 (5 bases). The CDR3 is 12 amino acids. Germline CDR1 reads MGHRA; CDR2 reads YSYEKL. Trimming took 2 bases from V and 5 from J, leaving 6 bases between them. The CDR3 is CASSQTGTEAFF. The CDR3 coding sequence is TGCGCCAGCAGCCAAACAGGAACTGAAGCTTTCTTT.

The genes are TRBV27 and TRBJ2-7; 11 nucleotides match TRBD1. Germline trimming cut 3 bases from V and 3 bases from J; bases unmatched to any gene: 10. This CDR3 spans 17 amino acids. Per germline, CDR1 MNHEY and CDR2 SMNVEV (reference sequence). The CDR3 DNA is TGTGCCAGCAGTTTTCAAATTACGGGGACAGGGGGCTACGAGCAGTACTTC. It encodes CASSFQITGTGGYEQYF.

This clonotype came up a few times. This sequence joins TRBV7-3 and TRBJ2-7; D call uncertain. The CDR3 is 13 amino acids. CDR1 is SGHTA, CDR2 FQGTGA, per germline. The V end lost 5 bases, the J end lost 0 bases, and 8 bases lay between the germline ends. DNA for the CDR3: TGTGCCAGCAGCCCTTCGAACTCCTACGAGCAGTACTTC. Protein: CASSPSNSYEQYF.

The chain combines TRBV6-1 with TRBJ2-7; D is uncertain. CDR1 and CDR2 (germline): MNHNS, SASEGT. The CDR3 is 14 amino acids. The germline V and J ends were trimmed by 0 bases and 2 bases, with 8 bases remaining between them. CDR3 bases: TGTGCCAGCAGTGAAGCGGTCTGGGCCTACGAGCAGTACTTC. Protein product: CASSEAVWAYEQYF.

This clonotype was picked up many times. The CDR3 DNA reads TGTGCCAGCAGTACCCCTAGCGGGAGCACAGATACGCAGTATTTT. The encoded protein is CASSTPSGSTDTQYF. The rearrangement uses TRBV28 and TRBJ2-3; 8 positions match TRBD2. Germline CDR1 reads MDHEN; CDR2 reads SYDVKM. CDR3 length equals 15 residues. With 5 bases clipped from V and 0 bases from J, the junction kept 4 bases outside the gene matches.

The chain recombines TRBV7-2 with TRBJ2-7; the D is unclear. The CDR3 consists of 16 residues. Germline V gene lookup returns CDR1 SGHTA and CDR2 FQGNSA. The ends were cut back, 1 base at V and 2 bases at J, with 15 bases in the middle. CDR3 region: CASSLVAALGTYEQYF. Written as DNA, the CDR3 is TGTGCCAGCAGCTTAGTTGCGGCCCTGGGTACCTACGAGCAGTACTTC.

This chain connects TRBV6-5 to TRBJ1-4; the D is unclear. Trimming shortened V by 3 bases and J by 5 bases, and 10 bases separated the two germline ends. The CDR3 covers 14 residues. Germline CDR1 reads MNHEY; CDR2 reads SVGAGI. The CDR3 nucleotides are TGTGCCAGCAGTTATATGACGGGGAATGAAAAACTGTTTTTT. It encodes CASSYMTGNEKLFF.

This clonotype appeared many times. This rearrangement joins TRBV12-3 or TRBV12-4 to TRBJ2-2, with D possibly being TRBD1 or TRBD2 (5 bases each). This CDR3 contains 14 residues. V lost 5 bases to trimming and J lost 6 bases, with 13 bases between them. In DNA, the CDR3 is TGTGCCAGCAGTCGGGACGGAACCCCCGGGGAGCTGTTTTTT. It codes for CASSRDGTPGELFF.

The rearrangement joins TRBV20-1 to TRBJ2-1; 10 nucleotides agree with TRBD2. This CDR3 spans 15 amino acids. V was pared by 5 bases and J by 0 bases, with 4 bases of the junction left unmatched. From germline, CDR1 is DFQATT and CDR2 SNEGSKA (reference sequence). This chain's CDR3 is CSARLAGGSYNEQFF. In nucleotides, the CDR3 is TGCAGTGCTCGCTTAGCGGGAGGCTCCTACAATGAGCAGTTCTTC.

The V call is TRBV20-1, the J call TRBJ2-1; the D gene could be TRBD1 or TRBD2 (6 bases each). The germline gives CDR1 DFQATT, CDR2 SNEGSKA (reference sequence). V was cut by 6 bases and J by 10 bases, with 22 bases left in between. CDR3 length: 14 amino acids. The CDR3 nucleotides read TGCAGTGCGTTCCGGGACACCGGGGGACCCGAGCAGTTCTTC. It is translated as CSAFRDTGGPEQFF.

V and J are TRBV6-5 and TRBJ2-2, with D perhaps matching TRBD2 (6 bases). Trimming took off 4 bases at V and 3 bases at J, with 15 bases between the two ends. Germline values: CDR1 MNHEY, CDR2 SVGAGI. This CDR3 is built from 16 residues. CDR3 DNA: TGTGCCAGCAGTTTAACTCAGCGGGTAGACACCGGGGAGCTGTTTTTT. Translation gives CASSLTQRVDTGELFF.

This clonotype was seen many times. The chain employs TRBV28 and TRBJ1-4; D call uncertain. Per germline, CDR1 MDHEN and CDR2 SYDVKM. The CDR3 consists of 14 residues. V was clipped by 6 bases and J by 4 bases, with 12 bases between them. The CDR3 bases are TGTGCCAGCAGGGGTGGGCAGGATAATGAAAAACTGTTTTTT. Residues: CASRGGQDNEKLFF.

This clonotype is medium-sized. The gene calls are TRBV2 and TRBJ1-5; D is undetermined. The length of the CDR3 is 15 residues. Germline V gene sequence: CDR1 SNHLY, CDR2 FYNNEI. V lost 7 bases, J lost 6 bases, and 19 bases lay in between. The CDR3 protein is CASTKDWSRGQPQHF. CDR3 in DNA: TGTGCCAGCACTAAAGACTGGTCCCGGGGTCAGCCCCAGCATTTT. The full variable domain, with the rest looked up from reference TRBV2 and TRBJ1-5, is EPEVTQTPSHQVTQMGQEVILRCVPISNHLYFYWYRQILGQKVEFLVSFYNNEISEKSEIFDDQFSVERPDGSNFTLKIRSTKLEDSAMYFCASTKDWSRGQPQHFGDGTRLSIL.

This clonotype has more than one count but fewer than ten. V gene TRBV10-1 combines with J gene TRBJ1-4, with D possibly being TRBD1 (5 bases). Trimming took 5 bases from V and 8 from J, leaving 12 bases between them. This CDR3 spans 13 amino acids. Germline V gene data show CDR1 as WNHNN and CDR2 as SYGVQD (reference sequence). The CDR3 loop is CASSLDRDEKLFF. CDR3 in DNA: TGCGCCAGCAGTTTGGACCGGGACGAAAAACTGTTTTTT.

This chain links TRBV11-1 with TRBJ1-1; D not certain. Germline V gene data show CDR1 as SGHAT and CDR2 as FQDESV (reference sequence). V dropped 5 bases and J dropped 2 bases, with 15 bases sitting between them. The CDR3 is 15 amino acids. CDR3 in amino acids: CASSPPILRNTEAFF. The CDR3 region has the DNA TGTGCCAGCAGCCCCCCCATCCTTCGAAACACTGAAGCTTTCTTT.

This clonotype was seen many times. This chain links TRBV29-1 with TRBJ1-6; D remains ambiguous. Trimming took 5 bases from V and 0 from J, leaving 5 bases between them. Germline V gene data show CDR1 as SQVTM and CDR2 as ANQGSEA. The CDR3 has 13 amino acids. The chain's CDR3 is CSVKSSYNSPLHF. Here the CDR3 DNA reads TGCAGCGTTAAGAGCTCCTATAATTCACCCCTCCACTTT.

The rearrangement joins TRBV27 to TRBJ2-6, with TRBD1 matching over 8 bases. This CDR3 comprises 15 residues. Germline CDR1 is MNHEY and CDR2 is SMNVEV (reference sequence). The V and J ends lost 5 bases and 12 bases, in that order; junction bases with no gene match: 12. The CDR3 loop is CASSPRTGSGAVLTF. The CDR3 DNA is TGTGCCAGCAGTCCTCGGACAGGGTCCGGGGCCGTCCTGACTTTC.

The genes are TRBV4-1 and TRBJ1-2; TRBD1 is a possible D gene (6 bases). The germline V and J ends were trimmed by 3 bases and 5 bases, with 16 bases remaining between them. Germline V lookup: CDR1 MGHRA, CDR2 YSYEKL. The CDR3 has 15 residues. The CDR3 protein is CASSHPTGGGYGYTF. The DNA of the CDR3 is TGCGCCAGCAGCCACCCGACAGGAGGAGGGTATGGCTACACCTTC.